This section outlines one T cell receptor (beta chain) sequence together with its context. This CDR3 contains 13 residues. CDR1 SQVTM and CDR2 ANQGSEA come from the germline V gene. V was cut by 6 bases and J by 5 bases, with 14 bases left in between. Per the original methods: Estimation of nucleated cell counts relied on the amplification of reference gene primers. Sequenced by immunoSEQ multiplex PCR; TCRdb stores in-frame clones only, minus some. From that table come the V and J calls and clone size; the DNA was used to work out D and trimming. This table has around 300,000 clones, around 89% appearing once. Adults between roughly 18 and 100 years of age took part from more than 20 US areas. Cohort placement rested on clinical history that participants reported themselves. The data were taken from a study of blood T cell repertoires in COVID-19. On the study more broadly: COVID-19 samples from acute and convalescent phases originated in the United States, Italy and Spain.

Sample: PBMCs or T cells enriched from blood (not recorded which). V is TRBV29-1 and J is TRBJ1-5; D is unclear. The source is a woman aged 18-30 years with acute COVID-19. The chain's CDR3 is CSVAPTPDQPQHF. As DNA, the CDR3 is TGCAGCGTGGCTCCCACGCCTGATCAGCCCCAGCATTTT.